These 5 T cell receptor beta chains were all obtained from the same sample, sequenced in a study of T cell responses to AZD1222 COVID-19 vaccine (dated by TCRdb to the early 2020s). The time point label, read with the paper, signifies: baseline before first vaccination. The intended sense of this specimen's treatment or condition label: meningococcal conjugate vaccine given as trial control. Libraries were constructed by the immunoSEQ multiplex PCR assay. As stored in TCRdb, this immuneACCESS dataset retains in-frame rearrangements with V and J assigned. A fraction of the clones does not appear; measured against another copy, unresolved V genes explain less than half of the discrepancy, and the remainder lacks a known reason. The table for this sample lists 150,000 to 200,000 clones; around 86% of them were counted only once. The ten largest make up 2.5% to 3% of the sample. The sample in question was peripheral blood, obtained on day 0 of MenACWY control vaccination. These TCRs come from an adult in good health.

The chain couples TRBV28 to TRBJ1-6; D remains ambiguous. The CDR3 is 13 residues long. Per the germline V gene, CDR1 is MDHEN and CDR2 is SYDVKM. The V end was cut by 5 bases, the J end by 7 bases, with 9 bases between. The DNA for the CDR3 is TGTGCCAGCAGTCGAGTGGGGAATTCACCCCTCCACTTT. Translation: CASSRVGNSPLHF.

This chain links TRBV28 with TRBJ2-7; 7 positions match TRBD1. CDR3 length equals 13 residues. V lost 7 bases and J lost 3; bases outside the gene matches: 6. Germline-derived CDR1 and CDR2 are MDHEN and SYDVKM. The CDR3 DNA is TGTGCCAGCACCGAAGGGGGCAACTACGAGCAGTACTTC. Translation: CASTEGGNYEQYF. Drawing the rest from reference TRBV28 and TRBJ2-7, the complete variable domain is DVKVTQSSRYLVKRTGEKVFLECVQDMDHENMFWYRQDPGLGLRLIYFSYDVKMKEKGDIPEGYSVSREKKERFSLILESASTNQTSMYLCASTEGGNYEQYFGPGTRLTVT.

The rearrangement joins TRBV6-2 or TRBV6-3 to TRBJ1-2; possibly TRBD1 for D (6 bases). The V end lost 5 bases, the J end lost 3 bases, and 10 bases lay between the germline ends. The CDR3 is 13 amino acids. Germline V gene lookup returns CDR1 MNHEY and CDR2 SVGEGT. The chain's CDR3 is CASSIGGDYGYTF. CDR3 nucleotides: TGTGCCAGCAGTATAGGGGGTGACTATGGCTACACCTTC.

The chain joins TRBV10-3 to TRBJ2-7; perhaps TRBD2 as D (6 bases). Germline V lookup: CDR1 ENHRY, CDR2 SYGVKD. The V gene lost 11 bases and the J gene lost 2 bases, with 19 bases spanning the gap. The CDR3 loop spans 14 amino acids. DNA of the CDR3: TGTGCCTCGTCAGCCGGGACTGCAGCCTACGAGCAGTACTTC. Residues: CASSAGTAAYEQYF.

This sequence joins TRBV7-2 and TRBJ1-6, with D unresolved. Looked up from germline, CDR1 is SGHTA and CDR2 is FQGNSA. V was pared by 7 bases and J by 6 bases, with 13 bases between. The CDR3 covers 14 residues. The CDR3 protein is CASNEGLTNSPLHF. Here the CDR3 DNA reads TGTGCCAGCAATGAAGGCCTGACTAATTCACCCCTCCACTTT.